This T cell receptor (beta chain) was documented in a study of metastatic and nonmetastatic thyroid tumors. Looking at the study overall: Both malignant and benign thyroid patients supplied peripheral blood and tumor or nodule tissue samples, across which the repertoires of these patients were then compared.

No patient received treatment before thyroid surgery. This clone showed up just a few times. Its antigen is undetermined. One end of the junction is discordant with germline, which a read error may explain. Overall study results and limits: When malignant thyroid tumors were compared with benign nodules, TCR beta diversity was reportedly significantly higher in the malignant tumors. This held in both blood and tumor samples.

Per the study methods: Clinicopathological groups differed in CDR3, with these differences serving to build a distant-metastasis classifier for papillary thyroid cancer. TCRdb redid the clone calls on the PCR reads using MiXCR. In this record, the V and J calls reflect TCRdb's handling and not the investigators' own analysis. The sample lists 45,000 to 65,000 clones; roughly 22% were seen once. Per the germline V gene, CDR1 is MDHEN and CDR2 is SYDVKM. The CDR3 contains 13 residues. Sequenced sample: blood. The rearrangement links TRBV28 to TRBJ1-2; 9 bases fit TRBD1. The source of this sequence is a female donor with papillary thyroid cancer or a benign thyroid nodule (not recorded which). Some clones in this sample may be carry-over from other donors' samples. The CDR3, as DNA: TGTGTCATCCCAGGGACAGGGAGATATGGATACACCTTC. Its protein product is CVIPGTGRYGYTF.